The next 25 T cell receptor beta chains were all read from a single sample in a study of blood T cells in healthy people across ages. Together with a sample-barcoded 5' primer, a J-beta primer mix was included in a second PCR lasting roughly 7 to 11 cycles. MiXCR was run by TCRdb on the 5' RACE reads, yielding one entry per CDR3 protein. The profile shows under 1,100,000 distinct CDR3 sequences, roughly a quarter of them singletons. These data are also associated with another study on T cells of mothers and their children.

The sample comprised blood. These TCRs come from a girl aged 2 to 10 in good health.

This clonotype was counted only a few times. This chain links TRBV6-2 or TRBV6-3 with TRBJ1-5, with 7 bases lining up with TRBD1. The CDR3 has 14 residues. Germline V gene sequence: CDR1 MNHEY, CDR2 SVGEGT. V was pared by 4 bases and J by 6 bases, with 6 bases of the junction left unmatched. The CDR3 spells CASSLGGLSQPQHF. The CDR3, as DNA: TGTGCCAGCAGTTTAGGGGGCCTCAGTCAGCCCCAGCATTTT.

This clonotype was detected a few times. The V gene is TRBV6-1, the J gene TRBJ1-1, with D possibly being TRBD1 (5 bases). From germline, CDR1 is MNHNS and CDR2 SASEGT. The V end lost 5 bases, the J end lost 1 base, and 11 bases lay between the germline ends. This CDR3 comprises 14 residues. The CDR3 DNA follows: TGTGCCAGCAGTAATCCTCAGGGGAACACTGAAGCTTTCTTT. Protein product: CASSNPQGNTEAFF.

CDR3 coding DNA: TGTGCTAGTGGTTTGGGTAGTGGCAATGAGCAGTTCTTC. Its translation is CASGLGSGNEQFF. J is TRBJ2-1 and V is TRBV12-5; D uncertain. Per germline, CDR1 LGHNT and CDR2 FRNRAP. V was clipped by 1 base and J by 6 bases, with 7 bases between them. The CDR3 is 13 amino acids. The full variable domain, rest sourced from reference TRBV12-5 and TRBJ2-1, is DARVTQTPRHKVTEMGQEVTMRCQPILGHNTVFWYRQTMMQGLELLAYFRNRAPLDDSGMPKDRFSAEMPDATLATLKIQPSEPRDSAVYFCASGLGSGNEQFFGPGTRLTVL.

A note on this clonotype: At one boundary the junction diverges from the germline segment, which might be a read error. This rearrangement joins TRBV4-1 to TRBJ2-3, with 7 bases that match TRBD1. The germline V gene encodes CDR1 MGHRA and CDR2 YSYEKL. The CDR3 is 16 amino acids. The CDR3 region has the DNA TGCGCCAGCAGCCAAGAAAGAGTAGGGGGCACAGATGCGCAGTATTTT. The encoded protein is CASSQERVGGTDAQYF.

The sample holds a few counts of this clonotype. This sequence joins TRBV29-1 and TRBJ1-2, with 9 positions matching TRBD1. The CDR3 length is 13 residues. Germline lookup yields CDR1 SQVTM and CDR2 ANQGSEA. V was pared by 8 bases and J by 8 bases, with 12 bases of the junction left unmatched. The chain's CDR3 is CSTQPGQGGGYTF. The CDR3 bases are TGCAGCACCCAGCCGGGACAGGGAGGAGGCTACACCTTC.

This chain joins TRBV19 and TRBJ2-1; the match to TRBD2 covers 7 bases. V trimming: 3 bases; J trimming: 2 bases; junction bases outside the gene matches: 4. From germline, CDR1 is LNHDA and CDR2 SQIVND (reference sequence). The CDR3 length is 15 residues. The CDR3 sequence is CASSIRGEPYNEQFF. The DNA for the CDR3 is TGTGCCAGTAGTATTCGGGGGGAACCCTACAATGAGCAGTTCTTC.

This clonotype was counted a few times. The V gene is TRBV4-1, the J gene TRBJ2-3; 7 positions match TRBD2. The CDR3 spans 14 residues. Looked up from germline, CDR1 is MGHRA and CDR2 is YSYEKL. Trimming took 3 bases from V and 0 from J; bases not matched to a gene: 0. The CDR3 nucleotides read TGCGCCAGCAGCCAGCGGGAGAGCACAGATACGCAGTATTTT. Encoded protein: CASSQRESTDTQYF.

V usage is TRBV5-6 and J usage is TRBJ2-7; a weak D match, TRBD1 (5 bases). V was shortened by 3 bases and J by 3 bases, with 10 bases between the two germline ends. The CDR3 is 13 amino acids. Germline V gene data show CDR1 as SGHDT and CDR2 as YYEEEE. CDR3 nucleotides: TGTGCCAGCAGCTCTCTCAGGGACTACGAGCAGTACTTC. Translation gives CASSSLRDYEQYF.

In its sample, this clonotype was seen a few times. V and J are TRBV7-8 and TRBJ2-1, with a weak D call TRBD2 (5 bases). The ends were cut back, 5 bases at V and 6 bases at J, with 14 bases in the middle. The CDR3 consists of 14 residues. Germline loops: CDR1 SGHVS, CDR2 FQNEAQ. CDR3 amino acids: CASSALGIPNEQFF. CDR3 bases: TGTGCCAGCAGCGCACTCGGGATTCCCAATGAGCAGTTCTTC.

This chain joins TRBV6-5 and TRBJ1-2; D is ambiguous. This CDR3 contains 14 residues. From germline, CDR1 is MNHEY and CDR2 SVGAGI. The V gene lost 0 bases and the J gene lost 6 bases, with 11 bases spanning the gap. Here the CDR3 reads CASSYSIPVNGYTF. CDR3 sequence (DNA): TGTGCCAGCAGTTACTCGATTCCCGTCAATGGCTACACCTTC.

This sequence joins TRBV20-1 and TRBJ2-5; 8 bases align to TRBD1. The V gene's germline CDR1 is DFQATT and CDR2 SNEGSKA (reference sequence). The CDR3 totals 14 residues. The V gene end was trimmed by 5 bases and the J gene end by 5 bases; junction bases not matched to a gene: 10. For the CDR3, the DNA is TGCAGTGCTCACCACAGGGGGTTGATGGAGACCCAGTACTTC. Amino acids: CSAHHRGLMETQYF.

This chain joins TRBV6-5 and TRBJ1-2, with a possible D match to TRBD1 (5 bases). The V end lost 10 bases, the J end lost 4 bases, and 16 bases lay between the germline ends. This CDR3 spans 13 amino acids. Germline loops: CDR1 MNHEY, CDR2 SVGAGI. The CDR3 protein is CATSKGPSYGYTF. CDR3 in DNA: TGTGCCACCTCGAAGGGACCTTCCTATGGCTACACCTTC.

This clonotype showed up just a few times. The V call is TRBV7-6, the J call TRBJ1-2; D not certain. CDR1 is SGHVS and CDR2 is FNYEAQ in the germline V gene. The CDR3 is made up of 13 amino acids. V was shortened by 2 bases and J by 9 bases, with 13 bases between the two germline ends. As DNA, the CDR3 is TGTGCCAGCAGCTTACGGTTAGGTCATAGCTACACCTTC. It specifies CASSLRLGHSYTF.

This chain links TRBV25-1 with TRBJ1-5; 7 nucleotides line up with TRBD1. Germline CDR1 is MGHDK and CDR2 is SYGVNS. Trimming removed 4 bases from V and 4 bases from J; junction bases left unmatched: 7. The CDR3 has 15 residues. As DNA, the CDR3 is TGTGCCAGCAGTGCCTCCGGGACAGTTAATCAGCCCCAGCATTTT. This gives the protein CASSASGTVNQPQHF.

The V gene is TRBV10-2, the J gene TRBJ1-2, with D perhaps matching TRBD1 (6 bases). Germline CDR1 WSHSY, CDR2 SAAADI. V lost 2 bases to trimming and J lost 7 bases, with 17 bases between them. CDR3 length: 15 residues. The CDR3 protein is CASSERGDGVGGYTF. CDR3 coding DNA: TGCGCCAGCAGTGAGAGGGGGGACGGTGTGGGTGGCTACACCTTC.

The chain is built from TRBV20-1 and TRBJ2-5, with 9 bases identical to TRBD1. The J call may be faulty, since TRBJ2-7 better matches the DNA end. The length of the CDR3 is 14 residues. Germline values: CDR1 DFQATT, CDR2 SNEGSKA (reference sequence). CDR3 DNA sequence: TGCAGTGCTGCATCCGGGACAGGGTCGTACGAGCAGTACTTC. Protein: CSAASGTGSYEQYF.

This clonotype was seen more than once but under ten times. The J gene is TRBJ2-7, the V gene TRBV7-9; D unclear. Germline V gives CDR1 SEHNR, CDR2 FQNEAQ (reference sequence). Trimming pared 2 bases from V and 5 bases from J, leaving 10 bases between. The CDR3 is 13 residues long. CDR3 amino acids: CASSLLSTDEQYF. The CDR3 DNA reads TGTGCCAGCAGCTTATTAAGCACGGACGAGCAGTACTTC.

V gene TRBV6-6 combines with J gene TRBJ2-1, with 11 bases aligning to TRBD2. This CDR3 is built from 13 residues. The germline gives CDR1 MNHNY, CDR2 SVGAGI (reference sequence). The V gene end was trimmed by 5 bases and the J gene end by 15 bases; junction bases not matched to a gene: 9. In nucleotides, the CDR3 is TGTGCCAGCAGTCGCTTACGTAGCGGGGGGGTGTTCTTC. This translates into CASSRLRSGGVFF.

The chain is built from TRBV5-1 and TRBJ2-5, with D perhaps given as TRBD1 or TRBD2 (5 bases each). The CDR3 length is 16 residues. Trimming left V 2 bases short and J 4 bases short, with 18 bases between. Germline assignment: CDR1 SGHRS and CDR2 YFSETQ. CDR3 nucleotides: TGCGCCAGCAGCTTAGACGGGACCGCTAAAGGAGAGACCCAGTACTTC. Residues: CASSLDGTAKGETQYF.

This sequence joins TRBV29-1 and TRBJ2-2; D perhaps matches TRBD1 (6 bases). Trimming took off 6 bases at V and 0 bases at J, with 20 bases between the two ends. In germline, CDR1 is SQVTM, CDR2 ANQGSEA. The CDR3 extends over 17 amino acids. CDR3 sequence: CSVQGARGIANTGELFF. CDR3 sequence (DNA): TGCAGCGTCCAAGGGGCTAGGGGGATCGCGAACACCGGGGAGCTGTTTTTT.

The rearrangement links TRBV6-5 to TRBJ2-3, with 7 bases matching TRBD2. V shed 2 bases and J 11 bases; nucleotides not matched to a gene: 13. Germline CDR1 is MNHEY and CDR2 is SVGAGI. The CDR3 has 15 residues. In DNA form, the CDR3 reads TGTGCCAGCAGTTACGCGGCGGGGAGGGGAGGAGAGCAGTATTTT. This encodes CASSYAAGRGGEQYF.

This chain links TRBV28 with TRBJ2-1; 7 positions match TRBD1. The J call is uncertain, as TRBJ2-7 better fits the DNA end. In germline, CDR1 is MDHEN, CDR2 SYDVKM. This CDR3 comprises 13 residues. Here the CDR3 reads CASSPYRGGEQYF. The DNA of the CDR3 is TGTGCCAGCAGTCCATACAGGGGTGGGGAGCAGTACTTC.

This clonotype was found a few times. J is TRBJ2-7 and V is TRBV28; 11 nucleotides align to TRBD2. Germline CDR1 MDHEN, CDR2 SYDVKM. There are 15 residues in the CDR3. V was clipped by 5 bases and J by 3 bases; unmatched bases: 6. CDR3 in amino acids: CASSPTSGRHYEQYF. DNA of the CDR3: TGTGCCAGCAGTCCTACTAGCGGGAGACACTACGAGCAGTACTTC.

The V gene is TRBV5-6, the J gene TRBJ2-5; 14 bases match TRBD2. Germline V CDR1 and CDR2: SGHDT, YYEEEE. V trimming: 3 bases; J trimming: 0 bases; junction bases outside the gene matches: 4. The CDR3 has 17 amino acids. CDR3 sequence (DNA): TGTGCCAGCAGCTCGCGACTAGCGGGGGGGTACCAAGAGACCCAGTACTTC. Translating it yields CASSSRLAGGYQETQYF. Filled out from reference TRBV5-6 and TRBJ2-5, the complete variable domain reads DAGVTQSPTHLIKTRGQQVTLRCSPKSGHDTVSWYQQALGQGPQFIFQYYEEEERQRGNFPDRFSGHQFPNYSSELNVNALLLGDSALYLCASSSRLAGGYQETQYFGPGTRLLVL.

This chain uses TRBV20-1 with TRBJ2-5, with 7 bases matching TRBD2. This CDR3 contains 14 residues. The V gene's germline CDR1 is DFQATT and CDR2 SNEGSKA (reference sequence). V lost 6 bases, J lost 2 bases, and 9 bases stayed unmatched. CDR3 sequence reads: CSAIIPGGQETQYF. The CDR3 coding sequence is TGCAGTGCCATAATCCCCGGGGGGCAAGAGACCCAGTACTTC.